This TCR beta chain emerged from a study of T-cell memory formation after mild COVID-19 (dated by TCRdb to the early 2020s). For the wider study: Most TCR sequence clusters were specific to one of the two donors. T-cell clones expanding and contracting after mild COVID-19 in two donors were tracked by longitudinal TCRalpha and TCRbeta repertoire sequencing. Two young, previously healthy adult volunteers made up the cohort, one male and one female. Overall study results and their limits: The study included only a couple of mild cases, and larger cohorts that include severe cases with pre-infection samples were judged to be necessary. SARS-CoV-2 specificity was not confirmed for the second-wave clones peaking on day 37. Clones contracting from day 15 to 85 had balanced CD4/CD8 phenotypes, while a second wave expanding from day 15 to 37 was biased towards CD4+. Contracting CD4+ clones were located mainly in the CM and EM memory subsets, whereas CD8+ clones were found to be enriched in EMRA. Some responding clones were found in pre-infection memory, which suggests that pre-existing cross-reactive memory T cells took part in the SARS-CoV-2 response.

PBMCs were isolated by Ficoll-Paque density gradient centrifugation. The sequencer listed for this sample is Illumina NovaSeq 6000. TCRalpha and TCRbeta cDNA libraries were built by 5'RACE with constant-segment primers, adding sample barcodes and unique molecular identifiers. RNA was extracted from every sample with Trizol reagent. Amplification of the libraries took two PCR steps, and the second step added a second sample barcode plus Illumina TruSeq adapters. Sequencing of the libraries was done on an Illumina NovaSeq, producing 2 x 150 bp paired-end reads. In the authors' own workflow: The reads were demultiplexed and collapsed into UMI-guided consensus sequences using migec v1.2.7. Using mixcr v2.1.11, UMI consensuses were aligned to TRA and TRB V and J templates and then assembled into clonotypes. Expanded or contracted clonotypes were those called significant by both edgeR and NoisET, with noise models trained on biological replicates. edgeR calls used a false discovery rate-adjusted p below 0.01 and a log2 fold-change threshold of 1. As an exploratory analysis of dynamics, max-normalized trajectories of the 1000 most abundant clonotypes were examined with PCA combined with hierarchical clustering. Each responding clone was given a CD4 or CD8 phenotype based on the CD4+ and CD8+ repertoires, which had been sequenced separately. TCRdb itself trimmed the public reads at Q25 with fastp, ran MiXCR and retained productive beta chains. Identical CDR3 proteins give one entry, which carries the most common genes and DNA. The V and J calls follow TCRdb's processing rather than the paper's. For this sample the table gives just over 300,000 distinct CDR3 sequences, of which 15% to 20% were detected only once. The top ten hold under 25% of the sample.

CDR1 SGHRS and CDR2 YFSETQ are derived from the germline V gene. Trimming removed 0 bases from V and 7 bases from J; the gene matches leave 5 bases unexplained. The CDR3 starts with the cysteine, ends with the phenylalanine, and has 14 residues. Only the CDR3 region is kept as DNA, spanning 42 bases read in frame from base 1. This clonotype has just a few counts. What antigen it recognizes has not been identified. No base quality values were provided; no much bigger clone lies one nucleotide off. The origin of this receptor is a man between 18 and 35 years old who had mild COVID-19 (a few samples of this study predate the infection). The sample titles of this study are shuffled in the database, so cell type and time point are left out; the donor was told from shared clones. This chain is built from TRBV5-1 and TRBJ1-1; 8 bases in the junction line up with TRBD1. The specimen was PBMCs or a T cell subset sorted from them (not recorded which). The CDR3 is CASSLVGQGREAFF. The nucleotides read TGCGCCAGCAGCTTGGTTGGACAGGGCCGTGAAGCTTTCTTT.